The TCR beta chain described here comes from a study of T cell responses to AZD1222 COVID-19 vaccine. Whether given at about 4 or about 12 weeks, second doses were pooled. Per germline, CDR1 LGHDT and CDR2 YNNKEL (reference sequence). Losses at the gene ends were 1 base for V and 8 bases for J; bases not matched to a gene: 12. The CDR3 totals 17 residues. Some clones are missing from TCRdb's copy, which holds only in-frame ones; the method was immunoSEQ multiplex PCR. The table records roughly 48,000 clones, about 88% of them present only once. The TCR sequence derives from an adult who received the AZD1222 COVID-19 vaccine. V gene TRBV3-1 (or the pseudogene TRBV3-2) combines with J gene TRBJ2-1; 9 positions agree with TRBD2. Here the sequenced sample was peripheral blood, taken 28 days after the second AZD1222 dose. This CDR3 is CASSQVSSGVPRDEQFF. The CDR3 DNA sequence: TGTGCCAGCAGCCAAGTATCTAGCGGGGTCCCGAGGGATGAGCAGTTCTTC.